These 16 T cell receptor beta chains came from one sample sequenced in a study of T cell responses to AZD1222 COVID-19 vaccine. Assay: immunoSEQ multiplex PCR; the TCRdb copy retains only in-frame clones and omits some. The sample consists of about 120,000 clones, 80% to 90% of them appearing once. Specimen: peripheral blood, collected on day 0 of AZD1222 vaccination. The receptors here all came from an adult in good health.

The count of this clone is one. The rearrangement links TRBV7-2 to TRBJ1-2; a possible D gene is TRBD1 (5 bases). Trimming cost V 7 bases and J 5 bases, with 14 bases left between them. From germline, CDR1 is SGHTA and CDR2 FQGNSA. This CDR3 comprises 13 residues. CDR3 nucleotide sequence: TGTGCCAGCACACCCGGGGGTACATATGGCTACACCTTC. Translating it yields CASTPGGTYGYTF.

This chain links TRBV27 with TRBJ1-2, with D uncertain. V dropped 2 bases and J dropped 0 bases, with 4 bases sitting between them. The CDR3 consists of 13 residues. Germline CDR1 and CDR2: MNHEY and SMNVEV (reference sequence). The CDR3 reads CASSLEANYGYTF. In DNA, the CDR3 is TGTGCCAGCAGTTTAGAAGCTAACTATGGCTACACCTTC.

The rearrangement links TRBV28 to TRBJ1-6; no firm D call. CDR3 length: 13 residues. Trimming shortened V by 6 bases and J by 8 bases, and 11 bases separated the two germline ends. Germline values: CDR1 MDHEN, CDR2 SYDVKM. In DNA, the CDR3 is TGTGCCAGCAGACCAGAACCGTATTCACCCCTCCACTTT. Translated, it gives CASRPEPYSPLHF.

The chain is built from TRBV12-3 or TRBV12-4 and TRBJ1-5; D possibly corresponds to TRBD1 (6 bases). The V end lost 6 bases, the J end lost 2 bases, and 8 bases lay between the germline ends. The CDR3 covers 13 residues. The CDR3 DNA is TGTGCCAGCAGGAGGGGGGGCAATCAGCCCCAGCATTTT. It translates to CASRRGGNQPQHF.

The chain couples TRBV2 to TRBJ2-1; D might be TRBD1 or TRBD2, each matching 7 bases. Germline V gene sequence: CDR1 SNHLY, CDR2 FYNNEI. The CDR3 loop spans 12 amino acids. Between the trimmed V and J ends, which lost 10 bases and 8 bases, there was a span of 15 bases. CDR3 amino acids: CATNRGGDEQFF. CDR3 sequence (DNA): TGTGCCACGAACAGGGGAGGGGATGAGCAGTTCTTC.

The gene calls are TRBV12-5 and TRBJ1-1; the D gene is possibly TRBD1 (5 bases). Germline assignment: CDR1 LGHNT and CDR2 FRNRAP. This CDR3 has 17 amino acids. V was shortened by 1 base and J by 2 bases, with 17 bases between the two germline ends. CDR3 coding DNA: TGTGCTAGTGGTTTGGGCCCTGGTTCTGGGGGAAACACTGAAGCTTTCTTT. Its protein is CASGLGPGSGGNTEAFF.

This clone was recorded a few times. The chain couples TRBV28 to TRBJ1-2, with 8 nucleotides matching TRBD1. The V segment lost 2 bases and the J segment 7 bases; nucleotides outside the gene matches: 9. The germline V gene encodes CDR1 MDHEN and CDR2 SYDVKM. CDR3 length: 15 residues. The CDR3 DNA reads TGTGCCAGCAGTTTAGCTCTGCCAGGGGGCGCTGGCTACACCTTC. Residues: CASSLALPGGAGYTF.

V is TRBV18 and J is TRBJ1-6; a possible D gene is TRBD1 (5 bases). V was shortened by 3 bases and J by 7 bases, with 16 bases between the two germline ends. Germline V gene data show CDR1 as KGHSH and CDR2 as LQKENI. The CDR3 contains 16 residues. Here the CDR3 DNA reads TGTGCCAGCTCACCCCTCCCGACAGCGCCGAATTCACCCCTCCACTTT. Its protein is CASSPLPTAPNSPLHF.

This chain uses TRBV12-3 or TRBV12-4 with TRBJ2-5; D is ambiguous. The ends were cut back, 6 bases at V and 6 bases at J, with 11 bases in the middle. This CDR3 has 12 residues. In nucleotides, the CDR3 is TGTGCCAGCAGCCTCCGGTTCAAGACCCAGTACTTC. Amino acids: CASSLRFKTQYF.

The chain links TRBV28 to TRBJ1-6; 7 positions match TRBD1. The V gene's germline CDR1 is MDHEN and CDR2 SYDVKM. The CDR3 has 15 residues. V was pared by 6 bases and J by 7 bases, with 9 bases of the junction left unmatched. The CDR3 here is CASSPTGQNNSPLHF. DNA for the CDR3: TGTGCCAGCAGCCCCACGGGACAGAACAATTCACCCCTCCACTTT.

The V gene is TRBV5-4, the J gene TRBJ2-3; 14 bases fit TRBD2. CDR3 length: 18 amino acids. Germline V gives CDR1 SGHNT, CDR2 YYREEE (reference sequence). Trimming cost V 0 bases and J 3 bases; bases outside gene matches: 6. CDR3: CASSLVLTSGGETDTQYF. The CDR3 DNA is TGTGCCAGCAGCTTGGTGTTGACTAGCGGGGGGGAGACAGATACGCAGTATTTT.

V usage is TRBV29-1 and J usage is TRBJ2-7; no clear D. The CDR3 has 12 residues. V shed 7 bases and J shed 6 bases, with 16 bases lying between them. Germline V gives CDR1 SQVTM, CDR2 ANQGSEA. The CDR3 region is CSATDGYGEQYF. CDR3 bases: TGCAGCGCCACCGACGGCTACGGCGAGCAGTACTTC.

V gene TRBV11-3 combines with J gene TRBJ1-1; the D is unclear. Trimming shortened V by 3 bases and J by 1 base, and 6 bases separated the two germline ends. CDR1 and CDR2 from the germline V gene are SGHNT and YENEEA. The CDR3 runs to 13 residues. The CDR3 loop is CASSFSSNTEAFF. The CDR3 DNA follows: TGTGCCAGCAGCTTTTCCTCGAACACTGAAGCTTTCTTT.

This clone occurred once. V usage is TRBV6-5 and J usage is TRBJ1-4; D ambiguous. The CDR3 covers 15 residues. CDR1 and CDR2 (germline): MNHEY, SVGAGI. Deletions cut 5 bases from V and 4 bases from J, with 14 bases between. The CDR3 loop is CASSPTYRVNEKLFF. In nucleotides, the CDR3 is TGTGCCAGCAGTCCCACGTACCGGGTTAATGAAAAACTGTTTTTT.

CDR3 DNA sequence: TGTGCCAGCAGGCGAGGGGAATACTACGAGCAGTACTTC. Encoded protein: CASRRGEYYEQYF. The chain links TRBV12-3 or TRBV12-4 to TRBJ2-7, with D tentatively TRBD1 or TRBD2 (5 bases each). Between the trimmed V and J ends, which lost 6 bases and 3 bases, there was a span of 12 bases. This CDR3 is built from 13 residues.

The genes are TRBV6-1 and TRBJ1-2; D remains ambiguous. The CDR3 runs 14 residues. Looked up from germline, CDR1 is MNHNS and CDR2 is SASEGT. V lost 1 base to trimming and J lost 7 bases, with 13 bases between them. CDR3 bases: TGTGCCAGCAGTGAAGGATCGACAACCTCTGGCTACACCTTC. Residues: CASSEGSTTSGYTF.